Each of the 11 T cell receptor beta chains below was sequenced from the same sample in a study of T cells after yellow fever vaccination. TCRdb re-called the 5' RACE reads with MiXCR, one entry per CDR3 protein. The sample has fewer than 450,000 distinct CDR3 sequences; around 4.1% are singletons. The input for sequencing was PBMCs, taken 5 days after the yellow fever booster vaccination. The source is a man aged 18 to 30 who received the YFV17D yellow fever vaccine.

The chain combines TRBV4-3 with TRBJ1-4, with D maybe TRBD1 (5 bases). Germline CDR1 reads LGHNA; CDR2 reads YSLEER. Trimming pared 1 base from V and 5 bases from J, leaving 14 bases between. The CDR3 covers 16 residues. CDR3 in DNA: TGCGCCAGCAGCCAAGGCCCGGGGGACTTAAATGAAAAACTGTTTTTT. Its protein is CASSQGPGDLNEKLFF.

This clonotype was seen more than once but under ten times. This sequence joins TRBV9 and TRBJ1-2; TRBD1 aligns across 8 bases. CDR3 length: 14 amino acids. Germline lookup yields CDR1 SGDLS and CDR2 YYNGEE. Losses at the gene ends were 6 bases for V and 8 bases for J; bases not matched to a gene: 12. In DNA, the CDR3 is TGTGCCAGCAACCGCATGACAGGGGAGACCGGCTACACCTTC. The encoded protein is CASNRMTGETGYTF.

This clonotype was seen many times. The chain recombines TRBV12-3 or TRBV12-4 with TRBJ1-2, with unresolved D. The CDR3 is 14 residues long. The V end lost 5 bases, the J end lost 0 bases, and 10 bases lay between the germline ends. The CDR3 region is CASSPRRPNYGYTF. DNA of the CDR3: TGTGCCAGCAGTCCCAGGCGTCCTAACTATGGCTACACCTTC.

This clonotype has just a few counts. V is TRBV6-5 and J is TRBJ2-5; D tentatively fits TRBD1 or TRBD2 (5 bases each). There are 16 residues in the CDR3. In germline, CDR1 is MNHEY, CDR2 SVGAGI. The germline V and J ends were trimmed by 3 bases and 9 bases, with 23 bases remaining between them. CDR3 sequence: CASSYMPGTQSSAQYF. CDR3 bases: TGTGCCAGCAGTTATATGCCGGGGACCCAATCATCGGCCCAGTACTTC.

There are many counts of this clonotype. The chain couples TRBV5-1 to TRBJ2-5; the match to TRBD1 covers 10 bases. The ends lost 0 bases at V and 2 bases at J; junction bases unmatched: 1. The CDR3 is 15 amino acids. Germline assignment: CDR1 SGHRS and CDR2 YFSETQ. The CDR3 protein is CASSLEGQGQETQYF. CDR3 nucleotides: TGCGCCAGCAGCTTGGAGGGACAGGGGCAAGAGACCCAGTACTTC.

There are many counts of this clonotype. V gene TRBV12-3 or TRBV12-4 combines with J gene TRBJ1-1; D perhaps matches TRBD1 (5 bases). V was pared by 5 bases and J by 3 bases, with 16 bases between. The CDR3 runs 15 residues. CDR3 loop: CASSPAISGYTEAFF. CDR3 nucleotide sequence: TGTGCCAGCAGTCCCGCCATATCAGGGTACACTGAAGCTTTCTTT.

This clonotype was counted many times. The J gene is TRBJ2-1, the V gene TRBV10-3, with 9 bases that match TRBD1. CDR3 length equals 16 residues. Germline V gene data show CDR1 as ENHRY and CDR2 as SYGVKD. V lost 3 bases, J lost 1 base, and 4 bases stayed unmatched. CDR3 protein: CAISENRGLSYNEQFF. The DNA of the CDR3 is TGTGCCATCAGTGAAAACAGGGGGCTTTCCTACAATGAGCAGTTCTTC.

This clonotype was found many times. This sequence joins TRBV7-6 and TRBJ2-1; TRBD2 aligns across 8 bases. The CDR3 is made up of 14 amino acids. V shed 5 bases and J 5 bases; nucleotides not matched to a gene: 5. Germline assignment: CDR1 SGHVS and CDR2 FNYEAQ. The CDR3 reads CASSVERGNNEQFF. The CDR3 nucleotides are TGTGCCAGCAGCGTAGAGCGGGGGAACAATGAGCAGTTCTTC.

This clonotype occurred a few times. V gene TRBV11-2 combines with J gene TRBJ2-1, with a weak D call TRBD1 (6 bases). The CDR3 runs to 21 residues. The germline V gene encodes CDR1 SGHAT and CDR2 FQNNGV. V was pared by 5 bases and J by 7 bases, with 36 bases between. This CDR3 is CASSARTAQGLPIIKGNEQFF. The DNA for the CDR3 is TGTGCCAGCAGCGCCCGGACAGCCCAGGGATTACCAATAATAAAAGGGAATGAGCAGTTCTTC.

The V gene is TRBV6-5, the J gene TRBJ2-5; 8 nucleotides agree with TRBD1. V lost 0 bases and J lost 13; bases outside the gene matches: 7. Per germline, CDR1 MNHEY and CDR2 SVGAGI. This CDR3 spans 13 amino acids. For the CDR3, the DNA is TGTGCCAGCAGTTACTCGAACAGGGGGGTGGCGTACTTC. Protein sequence: CASSYSNRGVAYF.

The rearrangement uses TRBV24-1 and TRBJ2-2; TRBD1 matches at 8 bases. Germline CDR1 KGHDR, CDR2 SFDVKD. The trim removed 6 bases at V and 5 bases at J, leaving 7 bases unmatched. The CDR3 has 15 amino acids. The CDR3 region is CATSNSDRDTGELFF. Written as DNA, the CDR3 is TGTGCCACCAGTAACTCGGACAGGGATACCGGGGAGCTGTTTTTT.